The entry below gives a single T cell receptor beta chain sequence along with its context. Its binding antigen is unknown. The read comes to an end 3 residues before the CDR3 does, leaving the germline J gene to fill in the end. Deep sequencing of the TCR beta chain was done using the immunoSEQ assay. The original pipeline was this. Only productive TCR beta rearrangements were used to calculate clonotype frequencies. TCRdb stores this immuneACCESS table with in-frame sequences only. Part of the clones is absent; in the studies checked, under half of the shortfall reflects unresolved V genes, and no reason is known for the rest. D and trimming come from the DNA, and the V and J calls and clone size come from that table. The table of this sample itemizes about a hundred clones. The treatment or condition label corresponds to: autologous CTL019 cells: CD19 CAR with 4-1BB and CD3 zeta domains. The CD19 CAR incorporated TCR zeta and 4-1BB costimulatory signaling domains. The DNeasy Blood and Tissue Kit was used to extract genomic DNA from pre-infusion T cells, peripheral blood, or sorted post-infusion T cells.

This sample stems from a study of TET2 disruption in CD19-targeted CAR T cells (dated by TCRdb to 2016 to 2018). As for the study more broadly: The number of samples was determined by the original clinical trial design and by which samples were available, and no additional inclusion criteria were applied.

V lost 2 bases and J lost 3 bases; the stretch between them is 16 bases long. As encoded in the germline V gene, CDR1 is SQVTM while CDR2 is ANQGSEA. CDR3 length: 15 amino acids, cysteine to phenylalanine. The 36 bases shown cover part of the CDR3, and their frame starts at base 1. The paper's findings and limits, for the study overall: Conclusions about the patient's CAR T cells rested on extensive analysis of a single subject.

The sample was CD8+ T cells sorted from blood, taken from a patient treated with CD19 CAR T cells. The rearrangement joined TRBV29-1 to TRBJ1-1; confidence is insufficient to name the D gene. This sequence was found in a man in his 70s with chronic lymphocytic leukemia. CDR3 loop: CSVESFGEHYTEAFF. CDR3 bases read: TGCAGCGTTGAAAGTTTCGGGGAACACTACACTGAA.